This T cell receptor (beta chain) was sequenced during a study of T cell changes during pregnancy in multiple sclerosis (dated 2019 in TCRdb). Regarding the study in general: The study examined how the T cell repertoire changed over the course of pregnancy in women with multiple sclerosis.

Notes on this clone: It lacks a known antigen. The input lacks base qualities; no much larger clone sits a single base away.

From the cysteine up to the phenylalanine, the CDR3 has a length of 15 residues. Solely the CDR3 DNA is kept, with 45 bases framed from the first base. Looking up the germline V gene yields CDR1 SGHAT and CDR2 FQNNGV. The junction shows trimming of 5 bases on V and 6 bases on J, plus 17 bases between the germline ends. The library was produced with the immunoSEQ multiplex PCR assay. TCRdb mirrors the immuneACCESS table, restricted to in-frame sequences. Some clones are absent from its copies; in checked studies, under half trace to an unresolved V gene, and the reason for the others is unknown. The sample has about 45,000 clones on record, 85% to 95% of them singletons. The top ten constitute 0.52% of the sample.

This receptor was identified in a female donor with multiple sclerosis, enrolled in a pregnancy study. The sequencing here drew on CD4+ T cells from peripheral blood mononuclear cells, taken in the third trimester of pregnancy. The rearranged segments are TRBV11-2 and TRBJ2-1; the D gene is possibly TRBD1, with 5 bases matching. The nucleotide sequence reads as follows: TGTGCCAGCAGCCTCATGATGACCCAGGGCAATGAGCAGTTCTTC. Its coded protein is CASSLMMTQGNEQFF.